Presented here are 20 T cell receptor beta chains from one specimen sequenced in a study of identical twins. MiXCR was run by TCRdb on the 5' RACE reads, yielding one entry per CDR3 protein. The data hold 520,000 or so distinct CDR3 sequences, with approximately 22% observed a single time. These sequences were also reported in another study, on T cells expressing NK-cell markers.

The sequencing input was CD4+ T cells sorted from blood. All receptors derive from a woman between 18 and 30 years old in good health.

This chain uses TRBV5-5 with TRBJ2-5; D is unresolved. The length of the CDR3 is 13 residues. Germline V gives CDR1 SGHKS, CDR2 YYEKEE (reference sequence). Trimming took off 3 bases at V and 4 bases at J, with 10 bases between the two ends. CDR3 amino acids: CASSSSVGETQYF. CDR3 DNA sequence: TGTGCCAGCAGCTCGTCAGTTGGAGAGACCCAGTACTTC.

This chain joins TRBV7-2 and TRBJ2-7, with 10 bases matching TRBD2. The V gene end was trimmed by 2 bases and the J gene end by 9 bases; junction bases not matched to a gene: 10. The CDR3 contains 15 residues. Germline V gives CDR1 SGHTA, CDR2 FQGNSA. The CDR3 reads CASSLTGLASRVQYF. The CDR3 DNA reads TGTGCCAGCAGCTTAACGGGACTAGCGTCACGAGTGCAGTACTTC.

The CDR3, as DNA: TGCAGCGTTGCTAGCGGTGGGGAAGATACGCAGTATTTT. Translated: CSVASGGEDTQYF. V usage is TRBV29-1 and J usage is TRBJ2-3, with 7 bases aligning to TRBD2. The CDR3 loop spans 13 amino acids. Germline CDR1 SQVTM, CDR2 ANQGSEA. The V and J ends lost 4 bases and 5 bases, in that order; junction bases with no gene match: 6.

This clonotype has more than one count but fewer than ten. The chain recombines TRBV10-3 with TRBJ2-7; 9 bases are shared with TRBD2. The CDR3 consists of 14 residues. V gave up 6 bases and J gave up 6 bases; unmatched junction bases: 9. CDR1 is ENHRY and CDR2 is SYGVKD in the germline V gene. DNA of the CDR3: TGTGCCATCAGAATAGCGGGAGAGCCCCGCGAGCAGTACTTC. It yields the protein CAIRIAGEPREQYF.

Written as DNA, the CDR3 is TGTGCCAGCGGACGACGGAAGAGCTCCTACGAGCAGTACTTC. This gives the protein CASGRRKSSYEQYF. The chain joins TRBV6-1 to TRBJ2-7; D is unresolved. Germline V CDR1 and CDR2: MNHNS, SASEGT. The CDR3 is 14 residues long. Trimming stripped 8 bases from V and 0 bases from J, with 14 bases between.

This clonotype came up a few times. J is TRBJ2-5 and V is TRBV12-3 or TRBV12-4, with TRBD2 matching 7 bases. Losses at the gene ends were 8 bases for V and 1 base for J; bases not matched to a gene: 7. The CDR3 consists of 14 residues. The CDR3 nucleotides read TGTGCCAGCCGCTACGGGACTATCCAAGAGACCCAGTACTTC. Its protein is CASRYGTIQETQYF.

The V call is TRBV3-1, the J call TRBJ1-4, with TRBD1 matching over 8 bases. From germline, CDR1 is LGHDT and CDR2 YNNKEL (reference sequence). This CDR3 contains 17 residues. This chain's CDR3 is CTISPRIDRTGSEKLFF. For the CDR3, the DNA is TGTACCATCAGCCCTCGTATCGATCGGACAGGGAGTGAAAAACTGTTTTTT.

This CDR3 reads CASSLTSSGSSYEQYF. In nucleotides, the CDR3 is TGTGCCAGCAGCCTGACCTCGAGCGGAAGCTCCTACGAGCAGTACTTC. The rearrangement joins TRBV2 to TRBJ2-7; perhaps TRBD2 as D (5 bases). The CDR3 extends over 16 amino acids. The V and J ends lost 6 bases and 0 bases respectively, with 18 bases between them. Germline CDR1 reads SNHLY; CDR2 reads FYNNEI.

This clonotype was seen repeatedly, ten times or more. The chain has TRBV29-1 and TRBJ2-2; weak D call: TRBD2 (5 bases). Germline CDR1 SQVTM, CDR2 ANQGSEA. Trimming removed 5 bases at V and 7 bases at J, with 11 bases between. The CDR3 loop spans 12 amino acids. The CDR3 spells CSVSRGVGELFF. CDR3 in DNA: TGCAGCGTTTCACGGGGAGTCGGGGAGCTGTTTTTT.

A note on this clonotype: A read error may produce the germline difference seen at one junction end. The genes are TRBV12-3 or TRBV12-4 and TRBJ2-1, with 9 bases matching TRBD2. The CDR3 extends over 16 amino acids. The CDR3 coding sequence is TGTGCCGGCAGTCCCCTAGCGGGATCCTCCTACAATGAGCAGTTCTTC. This gives the protein CAGSPLAGSSYNEQFF.

The chain combines TRBV6-1 with TRBJ2-3; D possibly uses TRBD1 or TRBD2 (5 bases each). This CDR3 contains 13 residues. Germline V gives CDR1 MNHNS, CDR2 SASEGT. Trimming took 6 bases from V and 5 from J, leaving 12 bases between them. The DNA of the CDR3 is TGTGCCAGCAGGGGCCAGGGAGTAGATACGCAGTATTTT. Its translation: CASRGQGVDTQYF.

A few counts support this clonotype. The chain couples TRBV7-9 to TRBJ1-2, with D possibly TRBD1 on 5 matching bases. The CDR3 is made up of 15 amino acids. The V end was cut by 5 bases, the J end by 5 bases, with 18 bases between. Germline assignment: CDR1 SEHNR and CDR2 FQNEAQ (reference sequence). This chain's CDR3 is CASSQTRRDLYGYTF. CDR3 DNA sequence: TGTGCCAGCAGCCAAACCCGCAGGGATCTTTATGGCTACACCTTC.

CDR3 coding DNA: TGTGCCATCAGTGCGTCTCAGAGCACAGATACGCAGTATTTT. This codes for CAISASQSTDTQYF. The chain carries TRBV10-3 and TRBJ2-3; unclear D gene. Germline V gives CDR1 ENHRY, CDR2 SYGVKD. The CDR3 consists of 14 residues. V was trimmed by 4 bases and J by 0 bases, leaving 8 bases between them.

The chain has TRBV18 and TRBJ2-2; no clear D gene. V dropped 6 bases and J dropped 5 bases, with 10 bases sitting between them. The CDR3 consists of 13 residues. CDR1 is KGHSH and CDR2 is LQKENI in the germline V gene. The CDR3 loop reads CASSPSETGELFF. The CDR3 nucleotides read TGTGCCAGCTCTCCCTCCGAGACCGGGGAGCTGTTTTTT.

This clonotype was seen repeatedly, ten times or more. This chain joins TRBV10-3 and TRBJ1-5, with D uncertain. V shed 2 bases and J shed 1 base, with 9 bases lying between them. The CDR3 runs 15 residues. Looked up from germline, CDR1 is ENHRY and CDR2 is SYGVKD. The CDR3 DNA follows: TGTGCCATCAGTGAGGTTGGGCAGAGCAATCAGCCCCAGCATTTT. Its translation is CAISEVGQSNQPQHF.

This rearrangement joins TRBV5-1 to TRBJ2-5; D remains unclear. CDR1 is SGHRS and CDR2 is YFSETQ in the germline V gene. The CDR3 is 14 amino acids. V was trimmed by 7 bases and J by 2 bases, leaving 15 bases between them. The CDR3 coding sequence is TGCGCCAGCCGAGTCGATATTGGGCAAGAGACCCAGTACTTC. Translated, it gives CASRVDIGQETQYF.

The rearrangement joins TRBV7-2 to TRBJ2-1, with 8 bases fitting TRBD2. CDR1 SGHTA and CDR2 FQGNSA come from the germline V gene. The CDR3 is 12 amino acids. Trimming cost V 1 base and J 15 bases; bases outside gene matches: 5. CDR3 region: CASSLVRTSPFF. The DNA of the CDR3 is TGTGCCAGCAGCTTAGTACGGACTAGCCCGTTCTTC.

This clonotype was observed many times. V is TRBV20-1 and J is TRBJ2-2; D is unclear. This CDR3 contains 13 residues. V gave up 3 bases and J gave up 4 bases, with 9 bases separating them. Germline lookup yields CDR1 DFQATT and CDR2 SNEGSKA (reference sequence). The CDR3 region has the DNA TGCAGTGCTAGTTCAGCTGGCACCGGGGAGCTGTTTTTT. This gives the protein CSASSAGTGELFF.

This clonotype was counted between two and nine times. The rearrangement links TRBV20-1 to TRBJ2-1; 9 bases line up with TRBD2. Losses at the gene ends were 5 bases for V and 5 bases for J; bases not matched to a gene: 16. CDR3 length equals 17 residues. From germline, CDR1 is DFQATT and CDR2 SNEGSKA (reference sequence). The CDR3 sequence is CSARRLADPRSDNEQFF. The CDR3 bases are TGCAGTGCTCGGAGACTAGCGGACCCTAGAAGCGACAATGAGCAGTTCTTC.

Only a few counts were recorded for this clonotype. V gene TRBV19 combines with J gene TRBJ2-7; unclear D gene. CDR3 size: 15 residues. The V end lost 4 bases, the J end lost 5 bases, and 18 bases lay between the germline ends. CDR1 is LNHDA, CDR2 SQIVND, per germline (reference sequence). CDR3: CASSRLESSFNEQYF. CDR3 coding DNA: TGTGCCAGTAGTAGGCTCGAGAGTAGCTTCAACGAGCAGTACTTC. Complete variable domain (other parts from reference TRBV19 and TRBJ2-7): DGGITQSPKYLFRKEGQNVTLSCEQNLNHDAMYWYRQDPGQGLRLIYYSQIVNDFQKGDIAEGYSVSREKKESFPLTVTSAQKNPTAFYLCASSRLESSFNEQYFGPGTRLTVT.